The source of this TCR beta chain is a study of cytomegalovirus exposure and HLA in healthy donors (dated by TCRdb to 2016 to 2017). Background for the entire study: An earlier analysis of around 600 of the donors reported about 250 Gb of sequence data and roughly 110 million unique TCR beta sequences from about 179 million T cells. The study combined high-throughput TCR immunosequencing, statistical association of individual TCRs with disease status, and machine learning to predict cytomegalovirus infection status. Because of strong linkage in the cohort, four or five DR-DQ haplotypes were treated as single units for association and clustering. The aim of the study was to test whether cataloging public T cell receptors could identify signatures of past pathogen exposure. An earlier analysis of roughly 600 of the donors used high-throughput TCR beta sequencing to judge whether each TCR beta V gene segment behaved as functional or pseudogenic. A later genetic analysis used genome-wide SNP genotypes for about three fifths of the roughly 700 donors, treating that subset as a discovery cohort. Every repertoire in the discovery cohort had been generated on one and the same sequencing platform. The number of donors typed differed by locus, with 629-630 for A, B, C, DRB1 and DQB1, around 500 for DQA1, over 600 for DPA1, and roughly 450 for DPB1. In a later analysis, previously published TCR beta repertoires from 670 or so donors were re-analyzed and high-resolution HLA genotyping was added so that TCR occurrence patterns could be studied. Class I and class II HLA loci were covered by the typing at four-digit resolution. Using immunosequencing, the study profiled T cell repertoires from about 650 subjects and related those repertoires to cytomegalovirus serostatus. Approximately 330 gigabases of sequencing data and around 90 million unique TCR sequences made up an early release that covered approximately 700 HLA-typed donors. Alongside the repertoire data, information on donor age, sex, ethnicity and CMV serostatus was compiled. On average, 235,054 unique TCR beta nucleotide sequences were sequenced per donor among a few hundred genotyped donors of the cohort, with approximately 18% of those sequences being non-productive. Besides the first cohort of roughly 700 subjects, a separate validation cohort made up of over 95 different subjects was used. Rather than drawing on any new phenotypic data, the later analysis identified candidate immune exposures from TCR beta sequences and the way those sequences occurred across donors. Of the approximately 400 genotyped donors, 65% to 90% fell in the genetic ancestry cluster associated with self-reported Caucasian donors.

Library preparation was by the immunoSEQ multiplex PCR assay. A mixture of 60 forward primers for TCR Vbeta segments and 13 reverse primers for TCR Jbeta segments was used in the multiplex PCR. The CDR3 region of rearranged TCR beta genes was amplified from genomic DNA by a multiplex PCR assay. The amplified TCR beta libraries were sequenced on the Illumina HiSeq System as 87-base-pair reads. The study's processing was this. Across the 500 to 700 repertoires, a later analysis counted about 81 million unique TCR beta chains, around 10 million of which were shared by at least two donors. Raw reads were error-corrected and collapsed into unique sequences with a nearest-neighbor algorithm that merged closely related sequences to remove PCR and sequencing errors. CDR3 sequences were aligned to IMGT reference sequences to assign V, D and J gene segments. For a sequence to be retained, a match of at least six nucleotides was required to both a V gene segment and a J gene segment. Rearrangements were classified as productive when the CDR3 lacked stop codons and remained in frame with V and J, and all other rearrangements were classified as non-productive. Following IMGT convention, CDR3 was defined as the stretch from the second conserved V-encoded cysteine to the conserved J-encoded phenylalanine. Sequences without an unambiguous match to a single V gene segment were excluded from the earlier analysis of about 600 of the donors. An earlier analysis of fewer than 750 of the donors called V segments functional above 56.7% productive rearrangements and segregating when the between-donor standard deviation exceeded 5%. A statistical classification framework was developed to diagnose cytomegalovirus status using the catalog of TCR beta chain sequences. A later analysis assigned V and J genes by comparing TCR nucleotide sequences with IMGT/GENE-DB human TR gene sequences. A later analysis assigned CDR3 sequences and most-parsimonious VDJ recombination scenarios with the TCRdist pipeline. In a later analysis, every TCR beta chain was defined by the combination of its CDR3 amino acid sequence and its V-gene family, and reads without a unique V-gene family were dropped. As a way to deal with suspected cross-contamination and a sequencing artifact, a later analysis dropped 500 to 700 nucleotide sequences that were highly shared and had low generation probability. In a later analysis, a clonal expansion index for each public chain was calculated from normalized within-repertoire ranks of inferred template counts. In a later analysis, generation probabilities were computed with a VDJ recombination model fitted to out-of-frame rearrangements, and the resulting probabilities were checked against IGoR. In a later analysis, TCR-TCR, TCR-HLA and TCR-CMV co-occurrence was scored with hypergeometric tests, and a repertoire-size bias correction was applied to TCR pairs. To estimate false discovery rates, a later analysis permuted the HLA or CMV assignments 20 times. In a later analysis, co-occurring TCRs were grouped using DBSCAN, and TCRdist sequence similarity was added for clustering within HLA-allele-positive subsets. For co-occurrence clustering, repertoires with fewer than 30,000 or more than 120,000 public chains were excluded, along with roughly 5 repertoires with anomalous nucleotide sharing. TCRdb re-hosts the immuneACCESS table, in-frame sequences only. Its copies lack some clones; in the studies checked, an unresolved V gene accounts for under half of them, and the cause for the rest is not known. V and J calls and clone size come straight from that table; D and trimming were deduced from the DNA. Within this sample are roughly 170,000 clones, with approximately 82% of them counted one time only. Roughly 1.2% of the sample is taken by the ten largest.

Overall results and qualifications from the work: Cytomegalovirus status was reported to be diagnosed by the classifier with high specificity and sensitivity in both the original and validation cohorts. At a false discovery rate of 0.05, a later analysis linked under 20,000 TCR beta sequences to specific HLA alleles. The earlier analysis of 587 of the donors excluded some 15 rarely observed V segments, including chromosome 9 orphons, because counts were too low. A further reported finding was that TCR beta sequences accurately predicted the HLA-A and HLA-B alleles for most subjects in the first cohort. Sequencing depth was assumed to be roughly uniform across donors in the presence/absence analyses, though that assumption may not hold. HLA typing was unavailable for some donors at each locus, so association tests used only the typed subset. In a later analysis, most CMV-associated TCR beta chains were found to appear HLA-restricted, with HLA associations seemingly driven largely by CMV exposure. In a later analysis, HLA-associated TCR beta chains showed more clonal expansion and lower generation probabilities than non-associated chains that were equally common. Across donors, most TCR sequences were observed very rarely, whereas some public TCRs were present in many individuals. A cluster of highly shared sequence variants was judged likely to be a technical artifact of the sequencing pipeline. The authors suggested that the approach could potentially be generalized to other disease states and immunological phenotypes. The cohort was sequenced for TCR beta chains only, and without alpha or paired-chain data the features that could be detected were limited. According to a later analysis, parvovirus B19, influenza, CMV and Epstein-Barr virus appeared linked to several top co-occurrence clusters. Assigning TCR associations to individual alleles was difficult when HLA alleles, especially DR and DQ, strongly co-occurred. A later genetic analysis associated a missense DCLRE1C variant with V-gene and J-gene trimming of TCR beta chains, and an independent cohort replicated the association. In a later genetic analysis, fewer N-insertions in productive TCRs were reported among donors in an Asian-associated ancestry cluster than the roughly 700-donor mean. Broadly in line with IMGT annotations, most TCR beta V segments showed up in productive rearrangements about 90% or about 30% of the time in an earlier analysis of some 590 of the donors. Three of the identified cytomegalovirus-associated TCR beta chains were confirmed in vitro to be specific for cytomegalovirus antigens. In a later analysis, TCR association rates were found to vary across HLA loci, with the most associated TCRs seen for DRB1 alleles and the fewest for HLA-C alleles. Linkage disequilibrium might explain the correlated functional status among segregating V segments, but an unknown experimental factor could not be ruled out. The study listed 150 to 200 TCR beta chains as associated with cytomegalovirus. The only immune exposure information available for the cohort was CMV serostatus.

Comment on this clone: There is no known antigen for this receptor. Base qualities are not at hand, and no much larger clone is one base apart.

The cohort was made up of around 720 healthy bone marrow donors. Cohort members were all nominally healthy when sampled, although unrecorded immune exposures were likely present. The donor tested CMV seropositive, placing the donor among the roughly 270 seropositive members of the cohort. A peripheral blood sample was provided by each donor, and peripheral blood mononuclear cells were used for TCR beta sequencing. The Qiagen DNeasy Blood Extraction Kit was used to extract genomic DNA from the blood cell samples. The specimen sequenced was PBMCs. This TCR was recovered from a girl aged 2 to 9 in good health and CMV-seropositive.

The nucleotide sequence is given as TGCGCCAGCAGCCAAGGTCTGGCAGGAGGCTATGGCTACACCTTC. This is translated as CASSQGLAGGYGYTF. The rearranged chain carries TRBV4-1 and TRBJ1-2; no D segment can be confidently identified. The germline V gene gives CDR1 as MGHRA and CDR2 as YSYEKL. Relative to germline, V is 1 base shorter and J is 4 bases shorter, with 13 bases between their ends. The CDR3 contains 15 residues, cysteine and phenylalanine counted. Only the CDR3 region is kept as DNA, spanning 45 bases read in frame from base 1.